The 8 T cell receptor beta chains presented below share a single source sample, sequenced in a study of vaccination effects on CD4 cells after COVID-19 (dated by TCRdb to the early 2020s). The ViraFEST assay stimulated PBMC with viral peptide pools and then used TCR sequencing to identify antigen-specific CD4+ T cell clonotypes by expansion. After around eleven days of culture, CD4+ T cells were isolated with the EasySep CD4+ T cell isolation kit. Their specific antigens are unknown. The library was produced with the immunoSEQ multiplex PCR assay. Here the immuneACCESS table is served through TCRdb, limited to in-frame sequences with V and J called. Missing clones are a known gap in these copies; in checked studies unresolved V genes cover under half, and the rest lacks a known reason. A total of 50,000 to 75,000 clones appear in this sample, approximately 80% of them only once. More than 2% of the sample comes from the top ten.

Here the sequenced sample was CD4+ T cells from PBMCs cultured with HCoV-229E spike peptides, taken before COVID-19 vaccination. The cell subset or site label corresponds to: HCoV-229E spike overlapping peptide pool stimulation. The source is a human donor who received a COVID-19 vaccine.

The rearrangement joins TRBV18 to TRBJ2-1; 11 bases map to TRBD2. CDR1 KGHSH and CDR2 LQKENI come from the germline V gene. V shed 3 bases, J shed 8 bases, and the junction held 15 bases outside the gene matches. This CDR3 has 18 residues. The CDR3 loop reads CASSPPPRQLAGVDEQFF. The CDR3 nucleotides are TGTGCCAGCTCACCTCCGCCTCGTCAACTAGCGGGGGTGGATGAGCAGTTCTTC.

V and J are TRBV20-1 and TRBJ1-2, with D unclear. V was shortened by 3 bases and J by 4 bases, with 9 bases between the two germline ends. Germline values: CDR1 DFQATT, CDR2 SNEGSKA (reference sequence). The length of the CDR3 is 12 residues. CDR3 DNA sequence: TGCAGTGCTAGTGAGGACTTCTATGGCTACACCTTC. Translated: CSASEDFYGYTF.

The gene calls are TRBV6-1 and TRBJ2-7, with 11 nucleotides matching TRBD1. Germline values: CDR1 MNHNS, CDR2 SASEGT. V trimming: 3 bases; J trimming: 3 bases; junction bases outside the gene matches: 1. This CDR3 contains 14 residues. The CDR3 bases are TGTGCCAGCAGTGATGGGACAGGGGGCTACGAGCAGTACGTC. Translating gives CASSDGTGGYEQYV.

In its sample, this clone was seen a few times. The V call is TRBV3-1 (or the pseudogene TRBV3-2), the J call TRBJ2-6, with 7 bases matching TRBD1. V lost 1 base, J lost 9 bases, and 9 bases stayed unmatched. This CDR3 comprises 16 residues. Germline V gene data show CDR1 as LGHDT and CDR2 as YNNKEL (reference sequence). The CDR3, as DNA: TGTGCCAGCAGCCAAGTTGACCGACAGGGAAACAACGTCCTGACTTTC. It specifies CASSQVDRQGNNVLTF.

This clone was seen a single time. V usage is TRBV3-1 (or the pseudogene TRBV3-2) and J usage is TRBJ2-2, with TRBD1 identical over 9 bases. Trimming took 5 bases from V and 3 from J; bases not matched to a gene: 7. Per the germline V gene, CDR1 is LGHDT and CDR2 is YNNKEL (reference sequence). This CDR3 has 16 residues. CDR3 DNA: TGTGCCAGCAGCTACCGACAGGGGGGTCACACCGGGGAGCTGTTTTTT. Translation gives CASSYRQGGHTGELFF.

This clone came up once. The rearrangement links TRBV19 to TRBJ1-4; D perhaps matches TRBD1 (5 bases). The V gene lost 5 bases and the J gene lost 7 bases, with 23 bases spanning the gap. The CDR3 is made up of 17 amino acids. Germline V lookup: CDR1 LNHDA, CDR2 SQIVND (reference sequence). The CDR3: CASSGDGEGDSSEKLFF. The CDR3 DNA sequence: TGTGCCAGTAGTGGGGACGGTGAGGGAGACTCGAGTGAAAAACTGTTTTTT.

The chain uses TRBV7-3 and TRBJ2-1, with D perhaps given as TRBD1 or TRBD2 (8 bases each). V lost 2 bases and J 2 bases, leaving 22 bases between the germline ends. The CDR3 runs 19 residues. The germline V gene encodes CDR1 SGHTA and CDR2 FQGTGA. The CDR3 sequence: CASSLQGAAGAGAYNEQFF. CDR3 DNA: TGTGCCAGCAGCTTACAGGGGGCGGCGGGAGCGGGGGCCTACAATGAGCAGTTCTTC. Full variable domain (rest looked up from reference TRBV7-3 and TRBJ2-1): GAGVSQTPSNKVTEKGKYVELRCDPISGHTALYWYRQSLGQGPEFLIYFQGTGAADDSGLPNDRFFAVRPEGSVSTLKIQRTERGDSAVYLCASSLQGAAGAGAYNEQFFGPGTRLTVL.

The chain combines TRBV7-2 with TRBJ1-5; TRBD1 agrees at 9 bases. The trim removed 3 bases at V and 6 bases at J, leaving 6 bases unmatched. The CDR3 sequence is 15 residues long. Germline V CDR1 and CDR2: SGHTA, FQGNSA. The CDR3 DNA reads as TGTGCCAGCAGCTTCGACGGACAGGGGATTCAGCCCCAGCATTTT. It translates to CASSFDGQGIQPQHF.